The TCR beta chain described here comes from a study of T cell responses to AZD1222 COVID-19 vaccine. Pooling was applied to second doses at about 4 or about 12 weeks. The germline CDR1 and CDR2 sequences are SGHAT and FQNNGV. The V gene lost 4 bases and the J gene lost 8 bases, with 11 bases spanning the gap. This CDR3 spans 12 amino acids. Findings of the study overall: None of the repertoires were sampled until the peak T cell response had passed. Of spike-specific TCRs, nearly half reportedly target regions left unmutated in variants. Females made up more of the donors, who were largely white British, and clonal diversity may have come out too low.

Points on this clone: Its antigen is undetermined.

The repertoire was sequenced with immunoSEQ multiplex PCR; TCRdb's copy has only in-frame clones and lacks some. This table has over 130,000 clones, around nine tenths appearing once. The V and J genes are TRBV11-2 and TRBJ1-1; the D gene is possibly TRBD1 (5 bases). This sequence was found in an adult who received the AZD1222 COVID-19 vaccine. The specimen was peripheral blood, collected 28 days after the second AZD1222 dose. The chain's CDR3 is CASSSRQREAFF. CDR3 nucleotides: TGTGCCAGCAGCTCACGACAGAGAGAAGCTTTCTTT. The full variable domain, in which reference TRBV11-2 and TRBJ1-1 provide the parts outside the CDR3, is EAGVAQSPRYKIIEKRQSVAFWCNPISGHATLYWYQQILGQGPKLLIQFQNNGVVDDSQLPKDRFSAERLKGVDSTLKIQPAKLEDSAVYLCASSSRQREAFFGQGTRLTVV.